The 27 T cell receptor beta chains reported below all come from one sample, sequenced in a study of blood T cell repertoires in COVID-19. Produced via immunoSEQ multiplex PCR; TCRdb's table is partial and in-frame only. The table shows roughly 200,000 clones, with roughly 85% occurring only once. Sequencing was carried out using PBMCs or T cells enriched from blood (not recorded which). Receptor source: a woman between 40 and 50 years old with acute COVID-19.

The V call is TRBV3-1 (or the pseudogene TRBV3-2), the J call TRBJ1-2, with 8 positions matching TRBD1. V shed 7 bases, J shed 7 bases, and the junction held 11 bases outside the gene matches. Germline lookup yields CDR1 LGHDT and CDR2 YNNKEL (reference sequence). This CDR3 is built from 14 residues. CDR3: CASTIQGGGSGYTF. CDR3 sequence (DNA): TGTGCCAGCACCATACAGGGGGGCGGTAGTGGCTACACCTTC.

The V gene is TRBV10-1, the J gene TRBJ2-1, with 8 bases matching TRBD1. Germline V gene lookup returns CDR1 WNHNN and CDR2 SYGVQD (reference sequence). V lost 6 bases and J lost 4; bases outside the gene matches: 11. The CDR3 consists of 16 residues. For the CDR3, the DNA is TGCGCCAGCAGCGAAGACAGGGGCTCCCTATACAATGAGCAGTTCTTC. Amino acids: CASSEDRGSLYNEQFF.

V is TRBV6-4 and J is TRBJ2-1, with TRBD1 matching 9 bases. This CDR3 has 16 residues. V shed 4 bases, J shed 5 bases, and the junction held 9 bases outside the gene matches. Germline V CDR1 and CDR2: MRHNA, SNTAGT. The CDR3 nucleotides read TGTGCCAGCAGTGTCTATACCGGGACAGGGCACAATGAGCAGTTCTTC. Translated, it gives CASSVYTGTGHNEQFF.

The V and J genes are TRBV19 and TRBJ1-1; D unclear. Deletions cut 8 bases from V and 6 bases from J, with 16 bases between. The CDR3 runs 13 residues. Germline CDR1 LNHDA, CDR2 SQIVND (reference sequence). The CDR3 DNA reads TGTGCCAGTTCAGCCGAGCGCCTCTCTGAAGCTTTCTTT. Protein: CASSAERLSEAFF.

The chain recombines TRBV15 with TRBJ1-4; D call uncertain. V was pared by 1 base and J by 3 bases, with 12 bases between. CDR3 length equals 16 residues. CDR1 is LNHNV and CDR2 is YYDKDF in the germline V gene (reference sequence). The CDR3 protein is CATSRARGTANEKLFF. CDR3 coding DNA: TGTGCCACCAGCAGAGCTCGGGGAACGGCTAATGAAAAACTGTTTTTT. The full variable domain, rest sourced from reference TRBV15 and TRBJ1-4, is DAMVIQNPRYQVTQFGKPVTLSCSQTLNHNVMYWYQQKSSQAPKLLFHYYDKDFNNEADTPDNFQSRRPNTSFCFLDIRSPGLGDTAMYLCATSRARGTANEKLFFGSGTQLSVL.

The rearrangement uses TRBV7-2 and TRBJ1-2; tentative D call: TRBD1 (5 bases). V was trimmed by 5 bases and J by 8 bases, leaving 21 bases between them. Germline V gene sequence: CDR1 SGHTA, CDR2 FQGNSA. This CDR3 contains 15 residues. In DNA form, the CDR3 reads TGTGCCAGCAGCGGCCCGGGGGGGAGATCGAAAGGCTACACCTTC. The encoded protein is CASSGPGGRSKGYTF.

This chain joins TRBV6-2 or TRBV6-3 and TRBJ2-3; 11 positions agree with TRBD2. V lost 4 bases, J lost 0 bases, and 6 bases stayed unmatched. Germline CDR1 MNHEY, CDR2 SVGEGT. The CDR3 runs to 17 residues. CDR3 DNA: TGTGCCAGCAGTTTCCGACTAGCGGGGACTAGCACAGATACGCAGTATTTT. Amino acid sequence: CASSFRLAGTSTDTQYF.

The rearrangement uses TRBV7-3 and TRBJ1-1, with D perhaps TRBD1 (6 bases). Germline loops: CDR1 SGHTA, CDR2 FQGTGA. The CDR3 runs to 13 residues. The V and J ends lost 2 bases and 7 bases respectively, with 11 bases between them. The DNA of the CDR3 is TGTGCCAGCAGCTTAGCGGGGGCAGGTGAAGCTTTCTTT. This gives the protein CASSLAGAGEAFF.

The rearrangement uses TRBV9 and TRBJ2-6; 7 bases align to TRBD2. Germline trimming cut 0 bases from V and 1 base from J; bases unmatched to any gene: 10. This CDR3 is 19 amino acids long. The germline gives CDR1 SGDLS, CDR2 YYNGEE. This chain's CDR3 is CASSVGGRGGRSGANVLTF. CDR3 in DNA: TGTGCCAGCAGCGTAGGAGGGAGGGGAGGAAGGTCTGGGGCCAACGTCCTGACTTTC.

J is TRBJ2-1 and V is TRBV5-1; a possible D gene is TRBD2 (6 bases). This CDR3 contains 15 residues. The germline V gene encodes CDR1 SGHRS and CDR2 YFSETQ. Trimming pared 5 bases from V and 2 bases from J, leaving 14 bases between. The CDR3: CASSPRGGPYNEQFF. The CDR3 DNA is TGCGCCAGCAGTCCACGGGGAGGACCCTACAATGAGCAGTTCTTC. The full variable domain, in which reference TRBV5-1 and TRBJ2-1 provide the parts outside the CDR3, is KAGVTQTPRYLIKTRGQQVTLSCSPISGHRSVSWYQQTPGQGLQFLFEYFSETQRNKGNFPGRFSGRQFSNSRSEMNVSTLELGDSALYLCASSPRGGPYNEQFFGPGTRLTVL.

This rearrangement joins TRBV27 to TRBJ1-5, with 8 bases lining up with TRBD1. The trim removed 6 bases at V and 5 bases at J, leaving 6 bases unmatched. The CDR3 loop spans 14 amino acids. CDR1 is MNHEY and CDR2 is SMNVEV in the germline V gene (reference sequence). Written as DNA, the CDR3 is TGTGCCAGCAGGACGGACAGGGAGGATCAGCCCCAGCATTTT. It translates to CASRTDREDQPQHF.

The chain is built from TRBV19 and TRBJ1-1; 9 bases line up with TRBD1. The length of the CDR3 is 18 residues. The trim removed 3 bases at V and 0 bases at J, leaving 11 bases unmatched. Germline V gives CDR1 LNHDA, CDR2 SQIVND (reference sequence). The CDR3 sequence: CASSILPGQGILNTEAFF. CDR3 bases: TGTGCCAGTAGTATTCTTCCGGGACAGGGAATTCTGAACACTGAAGCTTTCTTT.

V is TRBV4-3 and J is TRBJ1-6; D uncertain. CDR1 and CDR2 from the germline V gene are LGHNA and YSLEER. This CDR3 is built from 17 residues. V was trimmed by 2 bases and J by 5 bases, leaving 16 bases between them. CDR3 nucleotides: TGCGCCAGCAGCCAAAAGGGTTTAGCGGTTAATAATTCACCCCTCCACTTT. It codes for CASSQKGLAVNNSPLHF.

This clone showed up just once. The rearrangement links TRBV3-1 (or the pseudogene TRBV3-2) to TRBJ1-1; 8 positions match TRBD1. Germline V gene data show CDR1 as LGHDT and CDR2 as YNNKEL (reference sequence). The V gene end was trimmed by 4 bases and the J gene end by 10 bases; junction bases not matched to a gene: 11. This CDR3 contains 14 residues. CDR3 nucleotide sequence: TGTGCCAGCAGCCTCGGGACAGGCGTTATCGGAGCTTTCTTT. Translated, it gives CASSLGTGVIGAFF.

V usage is TRBV6-4 and J usage is TRBJ2-7; TRBD2 matches 9 bases. This CDR3 is built from 18 residues. J gave up 0 bases and V 0 bases, and 9 bases lay outside the gene matches. Germline CDR1 is MRHNA and CDR2 is SNTAGT. The CDR3 DNA reads TGTGCCAGCAGTGACTCGATAAAGGCGGGGGGGAGCTCCTACGAGCAGTACGTC. This codes for CASSDSIKAGGSSYEQYV.

The chain employs TRBV27 and TRBJ2-3; TRBD2 agrees at 8 bases. Germline V gene sequence: CDR1 MNHEY, CDR2 SMNVEV (reference sequence). Germline trimming cut 3 bases from V and 2 bases from J; bases unmatched to any gene: 4. This CDR3 is 15 amino acids long. This chain's CDR3 is CASSFGGGPTDTQYF. The CDR3 DNA follows: TGTGCCAGCAGTTTCGGCGGGGGGCCCACAGATACGCAGTATTTT.

The rearrangement joins TRBV7-8 to TRBJ2-2, with unresolved D. The CDR3 is 14 amino acids. Germline V gene data show CDR1 as SGHVS and CDR2 as FQNEAQ. V lost 1 base and J lost 1, with 4 bases in between. The CDR3 region is CASSLGVNTGELFF. CDR3 nucleotides: TGTGCCAGCAGCTTAGGCGTGAACACCGGGGAGCTGTTTTTT. Filled out from reference TRBV7-8 and TRBJ2-2, the complete variable domain reads GAGVSQSPRYKVAKRGQDVALRCDPISGHVSLFWYQQALGQGPEFLTYFQNEAQLDKSGLPSDRFFAERPEGSVSTLKIQRTQQEDSAVYLCASSLGVNTGELFFGEGSRLTVL.

This sequence joins TRBV11-3 and TRBJ2-1; 7 bases are a match to TRBD1. The CDR3 extends over 15 amino acids. The V segment lost 0 bases and the J segment 4 bases; nucleotides outside the gene matches: 3. Germline V gene sequence: CDR1 SGHNT, CDR2 YENEEA. CDR3 sequence reads: CASSLESRGYNEQFF. CDR3 DNA sequence: TGTGCCAGCAGCTTAGAATCCAGGGGGTACAATGAGCAGTTCTTC.

The J gene is TRBJ1-2, the V gene TRBV2; TRBD1 is a possible D gene (5 bases). CDR1 is SNHLY and CDR2 is FYNNEI in the germline V gene. The length of the CDR3 is 13 residues. Between the trimmed V and J ends, which lost 6 bases and 7 bases, there was a span of 15 bases. For the CDR3, the DNA is TGTGCCAGCAGCGCGACGGTTCAGGGTGGCTACACCTTC. Translated: CASSATVQGGYTF.

The V gene is TRBV4-1, the J gene TRBJ1-6; 7 nucleotides agree with TRBD1. The CDR3 sequence is 15 residues long. Germline V gives CDR1 MGHRA, CDR2 YSYEKL. Germline trimming cut 5 bases from V and 5 bases from J; bases unmatched to any gene: 6. The DNA for the CDR3 is TGCGCCAGCAGCGGCCGGGACAGAGATAATTCACCCCTCCACTTT. This gives the protein CASSGRDRDNSPLHF.

This clone showed up just once. The J gene is TRBJ2-1, the V gene TRBV7-8; tentative D call: TRBD2 (5 bases). V lost 11 bases to trimming and J lost 8 bases, with 31 bases between them. From germline, CDR1 is SGHVS and CDR2 FQNEAQ. The CDR3 has 17 residues. CDR3 nucleotides: TGTGCCCTCTCCGGCTTAATATCGGGGTTTGAGAGGGATGAGCAGTTCTTC. Amino acid sequence: CALSGLISGFERDEQFF.

V gene TRBV15 combines with J gene TRBJ2-2; D may be TRBD2 (6 bases). This CDR3 has 16 residues. The germline CDR1 and CDR2 sequences are LNHNV and YYDKDF (reference sequence). The V gene lost 1 base and the J gene lost 3 bases, with 12 bases spanning the gap. The CDR3 loop is CATSRVGGAYTGELFF. CDR3 nucleotides: TGTGCCACCAGCAGAGTAGGCGGGGCTTACACCGGGGAGCTGTTTTTT.

The chain couples TRBV5-5 to TRBJ1-2; 7 positions match TRBD1. In germline, CDR1 is SGHKS, CDR2 YYEKEE (reference sequence). This CDR3 spans 16 amino acids. Trimming took 0 bases from V and 5 from J; bases not matched to a gene: 10. As DNA, the CDR3 is TGTGCCAGCAGCTTGGCCAGGGACAGAAGGGCGTATGGCTACACCTTC. Translated: CASSLARDRRAYGYTF.

V usage is TRBV5-4 and J usage is TRBJ1-2; TRBD1 matches at 7 bases. V lost 5 bases and J lost 2; bases outside the gene matches: 9. Looked up from germline, CDR1 is SGHNT and CDR2 is YYREEE (reference sequence). The CDR3 extends over 15 amino acids. Here the CDR3 reads CASRKPGGKNYGYTF. For the CDR3, the DNA is TGTGCCAGCAGGAAACCAGGGGGAAAGAACTATGGCTACACCTTC.

CDR3 sequence: CGRLWRNTEAFF. Written as DNA, the CDR3 is TGTGGCCGTTTGTGGAGGAACACTGAAGCTTTCTTT. This sequence joins TRBV24-1 and TRBJ1-1; the D is unclear. Germline V gene lookup returns CDR1 KGHDR and CDR2 SFDVKD. The CDR3 loop spans 12 amino acids.

CDR3 nucleotides: TGCAGTGCTAGGGGGGCCGGCGAAGCTTTCTTT. It yields the protein CSARGAGEAFF. The rearrangement joins TRBV20-1 to TRBJ1-1; weak D call: TRBD1 (6 bases). This CDR3 is built from 11 residues. V was clipped by 3 bases and J by 8 bases, with 10 bases between them. Germline V gene data show CDR1 as DFQATT and CDR2 as SNEGSKA (reference sequence).

V is TRBV7-3 and J is TRBJ2-5; 10 bases match TRBD1. This CDR3 is 16 amino acids long. Per the germline V gene, CDR1 is SGHTA and CDR2 is FQGTGA. V lost 2 bases to trimming and J lost 7 bases; unmatched junction nucleotides: 10. CDR3 sequence reads: CASSLGGQGRVGTQYF. The CDR3 region has the DNA TGTGCCAGCAGCTTAGGGGGACAGGGGCGAGTCGGGACCCAGTACTTC.